Sequencing of this TCR beta chain was carried out in a study of blood T cell repertoires in COVID-19. In the authors' workflow: From reference gene primer amplification, estimates of nucleated cell counts were derived. Measured with immunoSEQ multiplex PCR; TCRdb has only the in-frame clones, and not every one. D and trimming were read from the DNA, whereas the V and J calls and clone size are those reported in that table. Among 300,000 to 350,000 clones listed, approximately 89% were seen once. Trimming stripped 2 bases from V and 0 bases from J, with 13 bases between. Germline lookup yields CDR1 LNHNV and CDR2 YYDKDF (reference sequence). CDR3 length equals 17 residues. This clone is a singleton in its sample. Two consecutive negative NP/OP PCR tests, clearance, or resolved symptoms defined Cohort 3 recovery.

This TCR derives from a man younger than 40 who had recovered from COVID-19. What was sequenced was PBMCs or T cells enriched from blood (not recorded which). This chain joins TRBV15 and TRBJ2-2; D possibly corresponds to TRBD1 (7 bases). The CDR3 coding sequence is TGTGCCACCAGCAGAAAGGGGGGACAGACGAACACCGGGGAGCTGTTTTTT. Residues: CATSRKGGQTNTGELFF.